In its sample, the clone carrying this T cell receptor beta chain was seen a few times. V lost 0 bases and J 4 bases, leaving 18 bases between the germline ends. This CDR3 has 17 amino acids. Germline assignment: CDR1 MNHEY and CDR2 SVGAGI. The TCR beta CDR3 regions underwent amplification using RNA transcripts as the source. The HTBI primer set served for first-round RT-PCR of the TCR CDR3. TCRdb passed the multiplex PCR reads through MiXCR, listing each CDR3 protein once. The table records about 560,000 distinct CDR3 sequences, around 15% of them present only once. If no ophthalmopathy progression occurred within 18 months, Graves' hyperthyroidism was stable. The sample comes from a study of T cells in Graves' hyperthyroidism and ophthalmopathy.

Sequencing was carried out using blood. The chain carries TRBV6-5 and TRBJ1-1; possibly TRBD1 for D (5 bases). The TCR comes from a woman between 18 and 29 years old with Graves' hyperthyroidism. CDR3 in amino acids: CASSYSPTGVSATEAFF. The CDR3 nucleotides are TGTGCCAGCAGTTACTCGCCGACGGGGGTATCCGCCACTGAAGCTTTCTTT.